One sample yielded the 18 T cell receptor beta chains listed below, sequenced in a study of T cell responses to AZD1222 COVID-19 vaccine. TCRdb keeps only in-frame clones here, not all; method: immunoSEQ multiplex PCR. The top ten hold roughly 3.5% of the sample, which has 150,000 to 250,000 clones, roughly 92% seen once. The sample consisted of peripheral blood, taken 28 days after the second AZD1222 dose. The source of these receptors is an adult who received the AZD1222 COVID-19 vaccine.

The rearrangement links TRBV11-2 to TRBJ1-2; D is undetermined. The germline V gene has CDR1 SGHAT and CDR2 FQNNGV. This CDR3 spans 19 amino acids. Between the trimmed V and J ends, which lost 1 base and 0 bases, there was a span of 21 bases. DNA of the CDR3: TGTGCCAGCAGCTTAGTCGCGGGAGGGCCCAGAAACACTAACTATGGCTACACCTTC. Its translation: CASSLVAGGPRNTNYGYTF.

In its sample, this clone was seen a few times. Compared with germline, one end of the junction differs, possibly owing to a read error. This chain uses TRBV5-1 with TRBJ2-5; the match to TRBD2 covers 7 bases. CDR3 size: 13 residues. Per the germline V gene, CDR1 is SGHRS and CDR2 is YFSETQ. For the CDR3, the DNA is TGCGCCAGCAGCTTTGCGGGAGAAGAGGCCCAGTACTTC. The encoded protein is CASSFAGEEAQYF.

The rearrangement joins TRBV9 to TRBJ1-1; 8 bases match TRBD1. The CDR3 is 15 residues long. V gave up 0 bases and J gave up 3 bases; unmatched junction bases: 4. Per germline, CDR1 SGDLS and CDR2 YYNGEE. CDR3 in DNA: TGTGCCAGCAGCGTAGATGACAGGGGTGACACTGAAGCTTTCTTT. Its translation is CASSVDDRGDTEAFF.

This clone turned up a few times. The chain employs TRBV6-5 and TRBJ1-4; no clear D gene. The germline CDR1 and CDR2 sequences are MNHEY and SVGAGI. The CDR3 totals 15 residues. Between the trimmed V and J ends, which lost 6 bases and 0 bases, there was a span of 11 bases. This chain's CDR3 is CASRGNTATNEKLFF. DNA for the CDR3: TGTGCCAGCAGGGGGAACACGGCAACTAATGAAAAACTGTTTTTT.

The J gene is TRBJ2-4, the V gene TRBV11-3; perhaps TRBD2 as D (6 bases). CDR3 length: 18 amino acids. The V end lost 3 bases, the J end lost 0 bases, and 18 bases lay between the germline ends. Germline CDR1 is SGHNT and CDR2 is YENEEA. The CDR3 nucleotides read TGTGCCAGCAGCTTCCGGGACTCGGGGGACCTAGCCAAAAACATTCAGTACTTC. As protein: CASSFRDSGDLAKNIQYF.

V and J are TRBV9 and TRBJ2-1, with 7 positions matching TRBD1. This CDR3 region has 13 residues. The germline gives CDR1 SGDLS, CDR2 YYNGEE. The V segment lost 3 bases and the J segment 6 bases; nucleotides outside the gene matches: 3. As DNA, the CDR3 is TGTGCCAGCAGCGCCACAGGGGCCAATGAGCAGTTCTTC. Its protein product is CASSATGANEQFF.

This rearrangement joins TRBV24-1 to TRBJ1-5; the D is unclear. Between the trimmed V and J ends, which lost 6 bases and 4 bases, there was a span of 9 bases. The CDR3 has 13 residues. Germline lookup yields CDR1 KGHDR and CDR2 SFDVKD. CDR3 bases: TGTGCCACCAGTTTGGGTACAAATCAGCCCCAGCATTTT. This encodes CATSLGTNQPQHF.

As concerns this clone: The same CDR3 is also encoded by other DNA sequences in this sample. V usage is TRBV7-2 and J usage is TRBJ1-1, with a possible D match to TRBD1 (6 bases). The CDR3 length is 13 residues. The V gene's germline CDR1 is SGHTA and CDR2 FQGNSA. V shed 6 bases and J shed 2 bases, with 10 bases lying between them. The CDR3 spells CASSSDRNTEAFF. In nucleotides, the CDR3 is TGTGCCAGCAGTTCGGACAGAAACACTGAAGCTTTCTTT.

This clone has only one observation. J is TRBJ2-5 and V is TRBV9, with unresolved D. Trimming shortened V by 2 bases and J by 6 bases, and 14 bases separated the two germline ends. Per the germline V gene, CDR1 is SGDLS and CDR2 is YYNGEE. CDR3 length: 14 residues. The CDR3 loop is CASSVRGRWKTQYF. The CDR3 DNA is TGTGCCAGCAGCGTGCGAGGCCGCTGGAAGACCCAGTACTTC.

The CDR3, as DNA: TGTGCTAGTGGTCAATCCGGGACTAGGGCGGGGGAGCAGTACTTC. It yields the protein CASGQSGTRAGEQYF. The chain has TRBV12-5 and TRBJ2-7; 8 bases align to TRBD2. The length of the CDR3 is 15 residues. After removal of 5 bases from V and 7 bases from J, the junction contained 13 bases not matched to a gene. Germline V gene sequence: CDR1 LGHNT, CDR2 FRNRAP.

The genes are TRBV6-2 or TRBV6-3 and TRBJ1-1; TRBD1 aligns across 8 bases. V shed 4 bases and J 7 bases; nucleotides not matched to a gene: 14. There are 16 residues in the CDR3. CDR1 and CDR2 (germline): MNHEY, SVGEGT. In DNA form, the CDR3 reads TGTGCCAGCAGTTTAACCCTTCCGCAGGGGGCAGGTGAAGCTTTCTTT. Amino acid sequence: CASSLTLPQGAGEAFF.

This chain links TRBV3-1 (or the pseudogene TRBV3-2) with TRBJ1-1, with D unresolved. V lost 1 base to trimming and J lost 8 bases, with 8 bases between them. Germline V gene sequence: CDR1 LGHDT, CDR2 YNNKEL (reference sequence). The CDR3 is 12 amino acids. The CDR3 loop is CASSQVPKEAFF. CDR3 nucleotides: TGTGCCAGCAGCCAAGTACCTAAGGAAGCTTTCTTT.

The chain is built from TRBV2 and TRBJ2-5; D might be TRBD2 (5 bases). CDR3 length: 14 amino acids. Trimming removed 8 bases at V and 1 base at J, with 14 bases between. The V gene's germline CDR1 is SNHLY and CDR2 FYNNEI. CDR3 nucleotides: TGTGCCAGCGATAGCTTCGAGGGCCAAGAGACCCAGTACTTC. Encoded protein: CASDSFEGQETQYF.

On this clone: Additional DNA sequences in this sample encode the identical CDR3. The genes are TRBV5-4 and TRBJ2-3, with no clear D. In germline, CDR1 is SGHNT, CDR2 YYREEE (reference sequence). Between the trimmed V and J ends, which lost 1 base and 3 bases, there was a span of 6 bases. The CDR3 sequence is 13 residues long. CDR3 residues: CASSLPSTDTQYF. The DNA of the CDR3 is TGTGCCAGCAGCTTGCCTTCAACAGATACGCAGTATTTT.

This rearrangement joins TRBV19 to TRBJ1-3; 7 positions match TRBD1. CDR1 is LNHDA, CDR2 SQIVND, per germline (reference sequence). Germline trimming cut 4 bases from V and 0 bases from J; bases unmatched to any gene: 6. This CDR3 contains 16 residues. The CDR3 bases are TGTGCCAGTAGTACGGGACAGCTGAGCTCTGGAAACACCATATATTTT. Translating it yields CASSTGQLSSGNTIYF.

V and J are TRBV27 and TRBJ1-5; 9 positions agree with TRBD1. The CDR3 totals 17 residues. In germline, CDR1 is MNHEY, CDR2 SMNVEV (reference sequence). The V segment lost 6 bases and the J segment 0 bases; nucleotides outside the gene matches: 9. Here the CDR3 DNA reads TGTGCCAGCAGGAGAGAAGGGACAGGGTATAGCAATCAGCCCCAGCATTTT. Its protein product is CASRREGTGYSNQPQHF.

V gene TRBV27 combines with J gene TRBJ1-4; D unclear. Germline loops: CDR1 MNHEY, CDR2 SMNVEV (reference sequence). Trimming took 6 bases from V and 4 from J, leaving 9 bases between them. The CDR3 loop spans 13 amino acids. The CDR3 nucleotides read TGTGCCAGCAGATACAGAAGTAATGAAAAACTGTTTTTT. Translating gives CASRYRSNEKLFF.

This clone was observed a few times. The chain employs TRBV7-9 and TRBJ2-7; 8 bases agree with TRBD2. The germline CDR1 and CDR2 sequences are SEHNR and FQNEAQ (reference sequence). The V and J ends lost 3 bases and 5 bases, in that order; junction bases with no gene match: 9. This CDR3 comprises 15 residues. CDR3 amino acids: CASSFSGTLKDEQYF. The CDR3 coding sequence is TGTGCCAGCAGCTTTAGCGGGACCTTAAAGGACGAGCAGTACTTC.